This record covers a single T cell receptor (beta chain). Its specificity is unknown. The sample originates from a study of beta chain features in type 1 diabetes. Study-level results: Shorter templates might be favored by PCR, equally in patients and controls.

This CDR3 has 17 amino acids. V gave up 6 bases and J gave up 3 bases; unmatched junction bases: 11. The V gene's germline CDR1 is KGHSH and CDR2 LQKENI. The authors reverse transcribed all of the isolated RNA, so sequencing captured expressed TCRB transcripts. Around 3.9 million reads per sample were averaged for naive, central memory and regulatory samples. The data were produced by immunoSEQ multiplex PCR, yet TCRdb's version contains in-frame clones alone and is incomplete. Of 450,000 or so clones listed, over 10% were seen once; the top ten hold approximately 0.05%. Naive, central memory, regulatory and stem cell-like memory cells within the CD4+ compartment were sorted using CD45RO/CCR7/CD25/CD127/CD95/CD27.

This chain links TRBV18 with TRBJ1-1, with 12 bases matching TRBD1. The sample taken for sequencing was naive CD4+ T cells from blood. The clonotype originates from a woman younger than 30 in good health. CDR3 nucleotide sequence: TGTGCCAGCTCCGCCCGGGACAGGGGGCGCATCGACACTGAAGCTTTCTTT. This sequence encodes CASSARDRGRIDTEAFF.